The rows below give T cell receptor beta chains drawn from one sample of a study of blood T cell repertoires in COVID-19. TCRdb's table, derived via immunoSEQ multiplex PCR, lists solely in-frame clones and lacks some. The table includes tens of thousands of clones, over 75% detected once. Source material: peripheral blood. The receptors stem from an older woman with active COVID-19. Each CDR3 is given with its conserved first and last residue. The D gene is left open where the match is weak. Clone size is stated in some rows and not others, as once, few, many or a class when expanded.

D: TRBD2
V: TRBV28
J: TRBJ2-1
size: -
DNA: TGTGCCAGCAGCTCTCTGGGAGGGACTCATGAGCAGTTCTTC
CDR3: CASSSLGGTHEQFF

D: -
V: TRBV19
J: TRBJ1-1
size: -
DNA: TGTGCCAGTAGTATCAGGGCTGAAGCTTTCTTT
CDR3: CASSIRAEAFF

D: -
V: TRBV11-2
J: TRBJ1-1
size: -
DNA: TGTGCCAGCAGCTTAGATCTGGCCTTTGAAGCTTTCTTT
CDR3: CASSLDLAFEAFF

D: -
V: TRBV19
J: TRBJ1-2
size: -
DNA: TGTGCCAGTAGCCCAGAGGGGGTTCCGAACTATGGCTACACCTTC
CDR3: CASSPEGVPNYGYTF

D: -
V: TRBV5-1
J: TRBJ2-2
size: -
DNA: TGCGCCAGCAGCTCGGCGACTAGTACTGCGAACACCGGGGAGCTGTTTTTT
CDR3: CASSSATSTANTGELFF

D: -
V: TRBV2
J: TRBJ2-6
size: -
DNA: TGTGCCAGCAGTGAAACTAATGGGGCCAACGTCCTGACTTTC
CDR3: CASSETNGANVLTF

D: -
V: TRBV11-3
J: TRBJ1-6
size: -
DNA: TGTGCCAGCAGCTTCTCTAATAATTCACCCCTCCACTTT
CDR3: CASSFSNNSPLHF

D: -
V: TRBV9
J: TRBJ1-4
size: -
DNA: TGTGCCAGCAGCGTAGAGGAGGGAACTAATGAAAAACTGTTTTTT
CDR3: CASSVEEGTNEKLFF

D: TRBD1
V: TRBV7-8
J: TRBJ2-3
size: -
DNA: TGTGCCAGCAGCTCCGGGACAGGACGCACAGATACGCAGTATTTT
CDR3: CASSSGTGRTDTQYF

D: -
V: TRBV19
J: TRBJ2-7
size: -
DNA: TGTGCCAGTAGTATAGGTCCGGGACACCCCTACGAGCAGTACTTC
CDR3: CASSIGPGHPYEQYF

D: -
V: TRBV19
J: TRBJ2-2
size: -
DNA: TGTGCCAGTAGTATAGCTTTCGGGACCGGGGAGCTGTTTTTT
CDR3: CASSIAFGTGELFF

D: -
V: TRBV6-1
J: TRBJ1-3
size: -
DNA: TGTGCCAGCAGTGAACGCAGGGCGTCTGGAAACACCATATATTTT
CDR3: CASSERRASGNTIYF

D: -
V: TRBV13
J: TRBJ2-4
size: -
DNA: TGTGCCAGCAGCTTGGAGGTGGGGTCGACCAAAAACATTCAGTACTTC
CDR3: CASSLEVGSTKNIQYF

D: TRBD2
V: TRBV3-1/TRBV3-2
J: TRBJ2-1
size: -
DNA: TGTGCCAGCTTGCGGGCGGGGGGATACAATGAGCAGTTCTTC
CDR3: CASLRAGGYNEQFF

D: TRBD1
V: TRBV6-4
J: TRBJ1-1
size: -
DNA: TGTGCCAGCAGTTCCGACAGGGACACTGAAGCTTTCTTT
CDR3: CASSSDRDTEAFF

D: -
V: TRBV15
J: TRBJ2-7
size: -
DNA: TGTGCCACCAGCAGAGATAGGGGGCCGAGGGGGACTCAAGAGCAGTACTTC
CDR3: CATSRDRGPRGTQEQYF

D: TRBD1
V: TRBV9
J: TRBJ1-2
size: -
DNA: TGTGCCAGCAGCGTAGGGGACAGGAGTCCCTATGGCTACACCTTC
CDR3: CASSVGDRSPYGYTF

D: TRBD1
V: TRBV6-5
J: TRBJ1-2
size: -
DNA: TGTGCCAGCAGACAACAGGGGCCTTATGGCTACACCTTC
CDR3: CASRQQGPYGYTF

D: -
V: TRBV10-3
J: TRBJ2-6
size: -
DNA: TGTGCCATCAGTGGGACAGTCTCCGGGGCCAACGTCCTGACTTTC
CDR3: CAISGTVSGANVLTF

D: -
V: TRBV5-1
J: TRBJ1-3
size: -
DNA: TGCGCCAGCAGCTTGGCAGGGGCCTTCTCTGGAAACACCATATATTTT
CDR3: CASSLAGAFSGNTIYF

D: -
V: TRBV6-5
J: TRBJ1-3
size: -
DNA: TGTGCCAGCACCCCCCCGGGGGGAGGAAACACCATATATTTT
CDR3: CASTPPGGGNTIYF

D: -
V: TRBV10-1
J: TRBJ1-2
size: -
DNA: TGCGCCAGCAGTGATACCCCGACCGGGCAGGGGACGGGTGGCTACACCTTC
CDR3: CASSDTPTGQGTGGYTF

D: TRBD1
V: TRBV4-1
J: TRBJ2-2
size: once
DNA: TGCGCCAGCAGCCAAGATTCAACAGGGGGCATAGCCGGGGAGCTGTTTTTT
CDR3: CASSQDSTGGIAGELFF

D: TRBD2
V: TRBV11-2
J: TRBJ2-5
size: -
DNA: TGTGCCAGTTCCCCGACACGGGGGGATGGGGAGACCCAGTACTTC
CDR3: CASSPTRGDGETQYF

D: -
V: TRBV5-1
J: TRBJ2-1
size: -
DNA: TGCGCCAGCAGTTTTTACCCCGGGGGAACCTCCTACAATGAGCAGTTCTTC
CDR3: CASSFYPGGTSYNEQFF

D: TRBD1
V: TRBV6-6
J: TRBJ2-7
size: -
DNA: TGTGCCAGCAGTCGACCCACACTCTCGCCAGGACAGGGTTCCTACGAGCAGTACTTC
CDR3: CASSRPTLSPGQGSYEQYF

D: -
V: TRBV5-6
J: TRBJ2-7
size: -
DNA: TGTGCCAGCAGCGCCGACAGAAGCAAGCAGTACTTC
CDR3: CASSADRSKQYF

D: TRBD2
V: TRBV9
J: TRBJ2-1
size: -
DNA: TGTGCCAGCAGCGTAGGTACTAGCGGATACAATGAGCAGTTCTTC
CDR3: CASSVGTSGYNEQFF

D: -
V: TRBV5-1
J: TRBJ2-6
size: few
DNA: TGCGCCAGCAGCACGAGGCGGACTGGGGCCAACGTCCTGACTTTC
CDR3: CASSTRRTGANVLTF

D: -
V: TRBV27
J: TRBJ2-3
size: -
DNA: TGTGCCAGCAGTTTCTCGCGACGGAGCTTCCTGCAGTATTTT
CDR3: CASSFSRRSFLQYF

D: TRBD1
V: TRBV6-4
J: TRBJ1-2
size: -
DNA: TGTGCCAGCAGTGAACCGCCTTTGGACAGGGCGAATGGCTACACCTTC
CDR3: CASSEPPLDRANGYTF

D: -
V: TRBV6-2/TRBV6-3
J: TRBJ1-4
size: -
DNA: TGTGCCAGCAGTCTCGACGGAGCCAATGAAAAACTGTTTTTT
CDR3: CASSLDGANEKLFF

D: TRBD1
V: TRBV6-1
J: TRBJ2-7
size: -
DNA: TGTGCCAGCAGTGAAGCCAGAAGACAGGGGGGCGAGCAGTACTTC
CDR3: CASSEARRQGGEQYF

D: TRBD2
V: TRBV2
J: TRBJ2-2
size: -
DNA: TGTGCCAGCAGTGTTGGGACTAGGACCACCGGGGAGCTGTTTTTT
CDR3: CASSVGTRTTGELFF

D: TRBD1
V: TRBV27
J: TRBJ2-7
size: -
DNA: TGTGCCAGCACCGCCACAGGGGGTATCGAGCAGTACTTC
CDR3: CASTATGGIEQYF

D: TRBD1
V: TRBV4-1
J: TRBJ1-2
size: once
DNA: TGCGCCAGCAGCCAACAGTCGACGGGACAGGGTGTGCAAGGGAATGGCTACACCTTC
CDR3: CASSQQSTGQGVQGNGYTF

D: -
V: TRBV5-1
J: TRBJ2-3
size: -
DNA: TGCGCCAGCAGCTTGGGACTACGAAGCACAGATACGCAGTATTTT
CDR3: CASSLGLRSTDTQYF

D: TRBD1
V: TRBV6-2/TRBV6-3
J: TRBJ1-6
size: -
DNA: TGTGCCAGCAGTGGACAGGTCAATTCACCCCTCCACTTT
CDR3: CASSGQVNSPLHF

D: -
V: TRBV12-2
J: TRBJ1-5
size: -
DNA: TGTGCAAGTCGCTTAGAGATGGGGGGTAGCAATCAGCCCCAGCATTTT
CDR3: CASRLEMGGSNQPQHF

D: -
V: TRBV5-8
J: TRBJ1-1
size: -
DNA: TGTGCCAGCAGCCCCCGGCGGGTTAACACTGAAGCTTTCTTT
CDR3: CASSPRRVNTEAFF

D: TRBD1
V: TRBV3-1/TRBV3-2
J: TRBJ1-3
size: -
DNA: TGTGCCAGCAGCCAAACCGGGACAGGCAGAAACACCATATATTTT
CDR3: CASSQTGTGRNTIYF

D: -
V: TRBV6-5
J: TRBJ2-7
size: -
DNA: TGTGCCAGCAGTTACCGCGGTACGGGGGGCCTTCTCGAGCAGTACTTC
CDR3: CASSYRGTGGLLEQYF

D: TRBD2
V: TRBV6-6
J: TRBJ2-3
size: once
DNA: TGTGCCAGCAGAGGGACTAGCTTCACAGATACGCAGTATTTT
CDR3: CASRGTSFTDTQYF

D: -
V: TRBV3-1/TRBV3-2
J: TRBJ1-1
size: -
DNA: TGTGCCAGCAGCCCTCAGGGGCCCGGCACTGAAGCTTTCTTT
CDR3: CASSPQGPGTEAFF

D: -
V: TRBV6-5
J: TRBJ1-1
size: -
DNA: TGTGCCAGCAGTTACGGAGGGACCGAAGCTTTCTTT
CDR3: CASSYGGTEAFF

D: TRBD2
V: TRBV10-2
J: TRBJ2-7
size: few
DNA: TGCGCCAGCAGTCGGACTAGCGGGGGTTACGAGCAGTACTTC
CDR3: CASSRTSGGYEQYF

D: TRBD2
V: TRBV29-1
J: TRBJ2-3
size: -
DNA: TGCAGCGCTTTGGGGACTAGCGGGGGGGCTACAGATACGCAGTATTTT
CDR3: CSALGTSGGATDTQYF

D: -
V: TRBV2
J: TRBJ1-2
size: -
DNA: TGTGCCAGCAGTGAAGCGCAGCGTCCCGCTGGCTACACCTTC
CDR3: CASSEAQRPAGYTF

D: -
V: TRBV5-1
J: TRBJ2-1
size: -
DNA: TGCGCCAGCAGCTTGGCCAATATCGGGGTTAACTCCTACAATGAGCAGTTCTTC
CDR3: CASSLANIGVNSYNEQFF